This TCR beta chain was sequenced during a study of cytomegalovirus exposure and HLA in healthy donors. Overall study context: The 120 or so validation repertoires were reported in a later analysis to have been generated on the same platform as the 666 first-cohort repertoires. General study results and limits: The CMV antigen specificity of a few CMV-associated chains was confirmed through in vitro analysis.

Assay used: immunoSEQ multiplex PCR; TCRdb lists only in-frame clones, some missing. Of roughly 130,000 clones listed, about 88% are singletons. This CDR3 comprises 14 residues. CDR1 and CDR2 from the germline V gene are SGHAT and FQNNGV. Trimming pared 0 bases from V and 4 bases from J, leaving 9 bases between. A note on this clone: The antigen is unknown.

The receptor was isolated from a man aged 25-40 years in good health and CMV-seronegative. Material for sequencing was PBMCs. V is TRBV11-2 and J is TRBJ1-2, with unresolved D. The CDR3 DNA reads TGTGCCAGCAGCTTAGATGTGCGACTCTATGGCTACACCTTC. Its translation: CASSLDVRLYGYTF.